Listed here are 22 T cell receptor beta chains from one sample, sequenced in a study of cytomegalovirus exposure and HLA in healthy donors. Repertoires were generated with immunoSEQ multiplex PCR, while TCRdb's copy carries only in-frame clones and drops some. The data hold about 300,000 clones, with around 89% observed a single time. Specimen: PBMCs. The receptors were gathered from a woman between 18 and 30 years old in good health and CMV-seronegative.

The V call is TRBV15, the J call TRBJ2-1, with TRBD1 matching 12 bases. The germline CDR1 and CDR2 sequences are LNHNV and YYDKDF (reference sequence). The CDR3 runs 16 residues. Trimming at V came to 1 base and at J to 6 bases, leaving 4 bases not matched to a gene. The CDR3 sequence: CATSRGGGQGANEQFF. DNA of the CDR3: TGTGCCACCAGCAGAGGGGGGGGACAGGGGGCCAATGAGCAGTTCTTC.

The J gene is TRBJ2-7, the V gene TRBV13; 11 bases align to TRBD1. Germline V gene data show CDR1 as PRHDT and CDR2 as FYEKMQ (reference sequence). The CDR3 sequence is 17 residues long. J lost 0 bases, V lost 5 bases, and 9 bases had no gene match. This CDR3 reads CASSPSDRGLNSYEQYF. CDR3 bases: TGTGCCAGCAGCCCGTCGGACAGGGGGCTAAACTCCTACGAGCAGTACTTC.

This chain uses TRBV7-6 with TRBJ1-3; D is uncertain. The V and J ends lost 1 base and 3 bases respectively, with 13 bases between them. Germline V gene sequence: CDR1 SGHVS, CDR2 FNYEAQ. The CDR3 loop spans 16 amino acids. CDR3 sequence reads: CASSLEHGRGGNTIYF. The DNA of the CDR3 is TGTGCCAGCAGCTTAGAGCATGGGAGAGGTGGAAACACCATATATTTT.

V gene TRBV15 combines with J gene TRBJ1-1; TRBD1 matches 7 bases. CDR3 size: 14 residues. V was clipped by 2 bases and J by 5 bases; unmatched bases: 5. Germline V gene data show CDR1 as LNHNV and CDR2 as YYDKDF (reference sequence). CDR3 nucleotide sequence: TGTGCCACCAGCAGATTAGACAGGGCGACTGAAGCTTTCTTT. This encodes CATSRLDRATEAFF.

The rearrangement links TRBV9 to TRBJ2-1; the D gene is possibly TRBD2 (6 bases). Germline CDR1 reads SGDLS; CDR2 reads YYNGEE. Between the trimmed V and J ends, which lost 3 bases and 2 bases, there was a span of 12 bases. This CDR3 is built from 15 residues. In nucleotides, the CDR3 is TGTGCCAGCAGCGCTGGACTAAGAACCTACAATGAGCAGTTCTTC. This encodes CASSAGLRTYNEQFF.

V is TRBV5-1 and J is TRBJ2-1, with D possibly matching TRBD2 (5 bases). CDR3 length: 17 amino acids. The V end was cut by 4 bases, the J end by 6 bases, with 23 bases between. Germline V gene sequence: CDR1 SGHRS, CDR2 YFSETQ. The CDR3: CASSRYPELVPGNEQFF. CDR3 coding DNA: TGCGCCAGCAGCAGATACCCTGAACTAGTTCCGGGCAATGAGCAGTTCTTC.

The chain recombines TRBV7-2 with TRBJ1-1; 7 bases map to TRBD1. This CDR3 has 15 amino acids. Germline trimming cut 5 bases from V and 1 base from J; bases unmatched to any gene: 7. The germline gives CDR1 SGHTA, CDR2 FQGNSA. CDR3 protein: CASSPSGQPNTEAFF. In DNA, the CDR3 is TGTGCCAGCAGCCCCTCGGGACAGCCGAACACTGAAGCTTTCTTT.

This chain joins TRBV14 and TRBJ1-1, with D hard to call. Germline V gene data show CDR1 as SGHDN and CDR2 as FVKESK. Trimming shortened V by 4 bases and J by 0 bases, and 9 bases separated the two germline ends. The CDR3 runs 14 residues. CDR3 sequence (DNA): TGTGCCAGCAGCCCGGGGAGCATGAACACTGAAGCTTTCTTT. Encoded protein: CASSPGSMNTEAFF.

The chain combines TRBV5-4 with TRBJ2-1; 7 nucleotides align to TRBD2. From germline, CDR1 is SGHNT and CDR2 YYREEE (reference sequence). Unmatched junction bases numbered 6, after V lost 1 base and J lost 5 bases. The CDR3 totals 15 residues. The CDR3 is CASSLSTGGHNEQFF. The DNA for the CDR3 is TGTGCCAGCAGCTTGTCTACGGGAGGTCACAATGAGCAGTTCTTC.

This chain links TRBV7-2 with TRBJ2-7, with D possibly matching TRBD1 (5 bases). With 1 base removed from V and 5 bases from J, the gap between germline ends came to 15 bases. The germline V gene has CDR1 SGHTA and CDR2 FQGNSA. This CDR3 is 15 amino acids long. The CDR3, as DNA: TGTGCCAGCAGCTTAGAGGGGCCACAGAGGCACGAGCAGTACTTC. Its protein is CASSLEGPQRHEQYF. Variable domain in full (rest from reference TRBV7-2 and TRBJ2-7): GAGVSQSPSNKVTEKGKDVELRCDPISGHTALYWYRQSLGQGLEFLIYFQGNSAPDKSGLPSDRFSAERTGGSVSTLTIQRTQQEDSAVYLCASSLEGPQRHEQYFGPGTRLTVT.

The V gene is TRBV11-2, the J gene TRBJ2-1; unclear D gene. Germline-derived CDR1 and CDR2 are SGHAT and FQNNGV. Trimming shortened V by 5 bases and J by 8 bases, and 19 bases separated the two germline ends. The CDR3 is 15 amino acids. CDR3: CASSQNTPSGHEQFF. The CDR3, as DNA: TGTGCCAGCAGCCAAAACACCCCTTCTGGCCATGAGCAGTTCTTC.

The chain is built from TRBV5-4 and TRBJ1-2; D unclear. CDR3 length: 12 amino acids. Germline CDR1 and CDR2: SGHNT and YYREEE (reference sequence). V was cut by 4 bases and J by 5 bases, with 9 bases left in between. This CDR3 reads CASSLTNYGYTF. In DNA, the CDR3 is TGTGCCAGCAGCCTAACGAATTATGGCTACACCTTC.

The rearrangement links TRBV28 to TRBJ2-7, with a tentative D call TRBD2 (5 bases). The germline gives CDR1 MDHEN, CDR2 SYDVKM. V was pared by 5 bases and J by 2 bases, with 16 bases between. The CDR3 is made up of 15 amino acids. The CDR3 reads CASSVTPDGTYEQYF. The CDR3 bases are TGTGCCAGCAGTGTAACACCGGACGGGACCTACGAGCAGTACTTC.

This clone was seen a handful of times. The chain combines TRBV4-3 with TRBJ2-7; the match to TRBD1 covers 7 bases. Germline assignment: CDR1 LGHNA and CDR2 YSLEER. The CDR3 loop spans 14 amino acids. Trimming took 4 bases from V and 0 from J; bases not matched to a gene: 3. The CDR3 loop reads CASSLGQVSYEQYF. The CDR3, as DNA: TGCGCCAGCAGCCTCGGACAGGTCTCCTACGAGCAGTACTTC.

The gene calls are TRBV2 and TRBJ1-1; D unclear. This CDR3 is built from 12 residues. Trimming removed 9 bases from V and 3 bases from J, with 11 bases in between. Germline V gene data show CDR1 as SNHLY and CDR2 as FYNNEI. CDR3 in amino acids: CASPTEDTEAFF. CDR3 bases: TGTGCCAGTCCCACCGAGGACACTGAAGCTTTCTTT.

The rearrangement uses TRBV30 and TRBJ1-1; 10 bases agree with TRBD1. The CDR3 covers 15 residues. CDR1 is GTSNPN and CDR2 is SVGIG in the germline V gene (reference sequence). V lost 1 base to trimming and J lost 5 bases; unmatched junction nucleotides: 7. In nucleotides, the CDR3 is TGTGCCTGGAGTGCCAGACAGGGGGCATGGACTGAAGCTTTCTTT. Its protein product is CAWSARQGAWTEAFF.

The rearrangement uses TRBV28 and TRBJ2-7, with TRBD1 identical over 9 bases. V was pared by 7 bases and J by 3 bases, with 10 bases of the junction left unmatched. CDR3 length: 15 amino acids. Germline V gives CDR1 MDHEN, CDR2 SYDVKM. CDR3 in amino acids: CASTGTGTGSYEQYF. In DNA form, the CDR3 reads TGTGCCAGCACAGGTACCGGGACAGGGAGCTACGAGCAGTACTTC.

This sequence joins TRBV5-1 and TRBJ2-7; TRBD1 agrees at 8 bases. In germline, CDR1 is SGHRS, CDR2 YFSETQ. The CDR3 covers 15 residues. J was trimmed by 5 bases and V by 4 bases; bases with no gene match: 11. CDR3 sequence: CASSQNRQGLDEQYF. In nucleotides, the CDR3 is TGCGCCAGCAGCCAGAATCGACAGGGGCTGGACGAGCAGTACTTC.

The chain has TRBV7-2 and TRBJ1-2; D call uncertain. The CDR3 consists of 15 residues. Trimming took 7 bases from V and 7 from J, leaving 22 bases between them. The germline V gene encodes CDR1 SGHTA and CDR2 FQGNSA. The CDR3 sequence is CASTLRTYSLSGYTF. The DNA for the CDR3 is TGTGCCAGCACCCTGAGAACCTACAGTCTATCTGGCTACACCTTC.

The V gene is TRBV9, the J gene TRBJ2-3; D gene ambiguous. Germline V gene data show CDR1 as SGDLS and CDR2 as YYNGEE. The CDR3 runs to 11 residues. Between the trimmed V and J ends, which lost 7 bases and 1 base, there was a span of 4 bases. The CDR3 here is CASGRTDTQYF. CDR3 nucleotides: TGTGCCAGCGGCCGCACAGATACGCAGTATTTT.

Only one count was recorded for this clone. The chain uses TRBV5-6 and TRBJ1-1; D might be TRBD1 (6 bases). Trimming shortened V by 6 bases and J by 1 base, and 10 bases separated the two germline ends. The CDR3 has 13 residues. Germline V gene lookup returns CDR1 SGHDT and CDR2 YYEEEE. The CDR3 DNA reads TGTGCCAGCACGGCGGGGGCGAACACTGAAGCTTTCTTT. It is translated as CASTAGANTEAFF.

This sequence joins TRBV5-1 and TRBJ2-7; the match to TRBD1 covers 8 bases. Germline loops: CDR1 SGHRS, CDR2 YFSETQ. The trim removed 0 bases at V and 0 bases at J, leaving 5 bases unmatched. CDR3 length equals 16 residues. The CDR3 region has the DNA TGCGCCAGCAGCTTGGCCCCGACAGGGGACTCCTACGAGCAGTACTTC. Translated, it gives CASSLAPTGDSYEQYF.